The rows below give T cell receptor beta chains drawn from one sample of a study of cytotoxic CD8 clonotypes in ibrutinib-treated CLL. Repertoires were generated with immunoSEQ multiplex PCR, while TCRdb's copy carries only in-frame clones and drops some. The sample includes around 140,000 clones, around 77% of them seen just once. The sample was PBMCs, taken after 12 months of ibrutinib treatment. The receptors derive from a human donor with chronic lymphocytic leukemia. Both conserved end residues are part of each CDR3. The D gene is left open where the match is weak. Only some rows state a clone size, as once, few, many or a class for expanded clones.

J | size | D | length | V | CDR3 | DNA
TRBJ1-1 | few | NA | 12 | TRBV6-1 | CASSELRVKAFF | TGTGCCAGCAGTGAATTAAGGGTTAAGGCTTTCTTT
TRBJ2-2 | NA | TRBD1 | 15 | TRBV28 | CASLRTGPNTGELFF | TGTGCCAGCCTTAGGACAGGCCCCAACACCGGGGAGCTGTTTTTT
TRBJ1-4 | NA | NA | 16 | TRBV30 | CAWRGVGLPRNEKLFF | TGTGCCTGGAGGGGAGTGGGACTACCGCGCAATGAAAAACTGTTTTTT
TRBJ1-3 | NA | NA | 15 | TRBV5-6 | CASSLVGDTGNTIYF | TGTGCCAGCAGCTTGGTGGGCGATACTGGAAACACCATATATTTT
TRBJ1-2 | NA | NA | 14 | TRBV11-2 | CASTTSLQGGGYTF | TGTGCCAGCACCACGAGCCTGCAGGGAGGTGGCTACACCTTC
TRBJ2-7 | NA | NA | 14 | TRBV28 | CASRPPSVPIEQYF | TGTGCCAGCAGGCCCCCCAGCGTCCCCATCGAGCAGTACTTC
TRBJ2-3 | NA | TRBD1 | 17 | TRBV4-3 | CASSQEVSGQGPDTQYF | TGCGCCAGCAGCCAAGAGGTATCGGGACAGGGACCAGATACGCAGTATTTT
TRBJ2-2 | NA | NA | 14 | TRBV7-2 | CASSLVPSGGELFF | TGTGCCAGCAGCTTAGTCCCGTCCGGCGGGGAGCTGTTTTTT
TRBJ2-7 | many | NA | 15 | TRBV5-6 | CASSLDPGRRNEQYF | TGTGCCAGCAGCTTGGATCCAGGGCGGCGGAACGAGCAGTACTTC
TRBJ2-7 | NA | TRBD1 | 15 | TRBV6-5 | CASSSTGAGSYEQYF | TGTGCCAGCAGTTCAACAGGGGCCGGCTCCTACGAGCAGTACTTC
TRBJ2-7 | NA | TRBD2 | 15 | TRBV11-2 | CASSLMTSGSYEQYF | TGTGCCAGCAGCTTAATGACTAGCGGATCCTACGAGCAGTACTTC
TRBJ2-5 | NA | TRBD2 | 13 | TRBV2 | CASRGTSEETQYF | TGTGCCAGCAGGGGGACTAGCGAAGAGACCCAGTACTTC
TRBJ1-3 | NA | NA | 16 | TRBV19 | CASSTPDRFSGNTIYF | TGTGCCAGTAGTACCCCGGACAGATTCTCTGGAAACACCATATATTTT
TRBJ1-1 | NA | NA | 13 | TRBV27 | CAMPARAPAEAFF | TGTGCCATGCCCGCGAGGGCCCCCGCTGAAGCTTTCTTT
TRBJ1-1 | once | NA | 14 | TRBV7-8 | CATRKIVTNTEAFF | TGTGCCACGCGGAAGATCGTAACGAACACTGAAGCTTTCTTT
TRBJ1-1 | NA | NA | 17 | TRBV28 | CASSPGTTGGRNTEAFF | TGTGCCAGCAGCCCCGGGACCACGGGGGGTAGGAACACTGAAGCTTTCTTT
TRBJ2-7 | NA | TRBD2 | 16 | TRBV29-1 | CSVGGGTSGRASEQYF | TGCAGCGTTGGAGGGGGGACTAGCGGGAGGGCCTCCGAGCAGTACTTC
TRBJ2-5 | NA | NA | 14 | TRBV4-1 | CASSPVQGQETQYF | TGCGCCAGCAGCCCCGTTCAGGGGCAAGAGACCCAGTACTTC
TRBJ2-7 | NA | NA | 10 | TRBV11-2 | CASSSYEQYF | TGTGCCAGCAGCTCCTACGAGCAGTACTTC
TRBJ2-7 | few | NA | 14 | TRBV6-5 | CASSYSRDNYEQYF | TGTGCCAGCAGTTACTCCCGGGATAACTACGAGCAGTACTTC
TRBJ1-2 | NA | TRBD1 | 16 | TRBV7-9 | CASSLAKTRDRNGYTF | TGTGCCAGCAGCTTAGCAAAGACCCGGGACAGAAATGGCTACACCTTC
TRBJ2-7 | NA | NA | 16 | TRBV6-5 | CASSYSTKPGTGEQYF | TGTGCCAGCAGTTACTCGACGAAGCCGGGCACGGGCGAGCAGTACTTC
TRBJ2-2 | NA | NA | 14 | TRBV5-8 | CASSPGRDGGELFF | TGTGCCAGCAGCCCGGGACGGGATGGGGGGGAGCTGTTTTTT
TRBJ2-2 | NA | NA | 14 | TRBV28 | CASSLGTRTGELFF | TGTGCCAGCAGTTTGGGGACACGGACCGGGGAGCTGTTTTTT